The 10 T cell receptor beta chains below come from one sample, sequenced in a study of cytomegalovirus exposure and HLA in healthy donors. Measured with immunoSEQ multiplex PCR; TCRdb has only the in-frame clones, and not every one. Of some 200,000 clones in the sample, roughly four fifths were seen once. Sequenced input: PBMCs. Receptors originate from a young woman in good health and CMV-seropositive.

This clone came up a few times. The chain recombines TRBV4-1 with TRBJ1-2, with a possible D match to TRBD1 (6 bases). Looked up from germline, CDR1 is MGHRA and CDR2 is YSYEKL. The CDR3 covers 15 residues. Deletions cut 4 bases from V and 4 bases from J, with 16 bases between. Written as DNA, the CDR3 is TGCGCCAGCAGCCTAGTGGGGGCTGAGGGCTATGGCTACACCTTC. Protein: CASSLVGAEGYGYTF.

The chain recombines TRBV6-5 with TRBJ1-6, with 8 positions matching TRBD1. Germline loops: CDR1 MNHEY, CDR2 SVGAGI. CDR3 length equals 14 residues. V lost 5 bases and J lost 10; bases outside the gene matches: 7. The CDR3 reads CASSEQGAQSPLHF. CDR3 DNA sequence: TGTGCCAGCAGTGAGCAGGGGGCACAGTCACCCCTCCACTTT.

The chain uses TRBV14 and TRBJ2-3; 7 positions agree with TRBD2. J was trimmed by 4 bases and V by 3 bases; bases with no gene match: 1. The germline CDR1 and CDR2 sequences are SGHDN and FVKESK. The CDR3 length is 13 residues. In DNA form, the CDR3 reads TGTGCCAGCAGCCACGCGGGGGCAGATACGCAGTATTTT. Its translation is CASSHAGADTQYF. The variable domain in full, completed from reference TRBV14 and TRBJ2-3, reads EAGVTQFPSHSVIEKGQTVTLRCDPISGHDNLYWYRRVMGKEIKFLLHFVKESKQDESGMPNNRFLAERTGGTYSTLKVQPAELEDSGVYFCASSHAGADTQYFGPGTRLTVL.

The J gene is TRBJ2-3, the V gene TRBV5-4; D unresolved. Trimming took off 4 bases at V and 4 bases at J, with 10 bases between the two ends. Looked up from germline, CDR1 is SGHNT and CDR2 is YYREEE (reference sequence). There are 13 residues in the CDR3. CDR3 in DNA: TGTGCCAGCAGCCTAAGAAGAGCAGATACGCAGTATTTT. As protein: CASSLRRADTQYF.

This clone was seen a handful of times. V and J are TRBV16 and TRBJ1-2, with D possibly matching TRBD1 (5 bases). The V end was cut by 3 bases, the J end by 5 bases, with 7 bases between. The CDR3 has 12 residues. Per germline, CDR1 KGHSY and CDR2 FQNENV. As DNA, the CDR3 is TGTGCCAGCAGCCACGACAGTTATGGCTACACCTTC. Protein: CASSHDSYGYTF.

The V and J genes are TRBV5-4 and TRBJ2-2, with 7 nucleotides matching TRBD2. The germline V gene has CDR1 SGHNT and CDR2 YYREEE (reference sequence). There are 16 residues in the CDR3. V was clipped by 1 base and J by 5 bases; unmatched bases: 8. The CDR3 nucleotides read TGTGCCAGCAGCTTGTCGGGACTACAGAAAACCGGGGAGCTGTTTTTT. This gives the protein CASSLSGLQKTGELFF.

The rearrangement joins TRBV4-1 to TRBJ2-1, with 10 bases matching TRBD2. J was trimmed by 7 bases and V by 4 bases; bases with no gene match: 7. CDR1 is MGHRA and CDR2 is YSYEKL in the germline V gene. The CDR3 extends over 15 amino acids. CDR3 nucleotides: TGCGCCAGCAGCCCAACTAGCGGGGCGCCTAATGAGCAGTTCTTC. This gives the protein CASSPTSGAPNEQFF.

This clone has only one observation. This chain links TRBV2 with TRBJ2-5; 7 nucleotides agree with TRBD2. The ends lost 4 bases at V and 4 bases at J; junction bases unmatched: 6. The CDR3 sequence is 14 residues long. CDR1 SNHLY and CDR2 FYNNEI come from the germline V gene. The CDR3 here is CASSVGGGGETQYF. The CDR3 DNA follows: TGTGCCAGCAGTGTTGGAGGCGGGGGAGAGACCCAGTACTTC.

The rearrangement uses TRBV6-5 and TRBJ1-4, with 7 bases lining up with TRBD1. CDR1 is MNHEY, CDR2 SVGAGI, per germline. CDR3 length: 14 amino acids. The trim removed 10 bases at V and 8 bases at J, leaving 13 bases unmatched. The CDR3 DNA sequence: TGTGCCACCAAGCAGGGGGGAGGATTAGAAAAACTGTTTTTT. Protein sequence: CATKQGGGLEKLFF.

As DNA, the CDR3 is TGCGCCAGCAGCCAAGATATCCAGGGGAGCTCCTACGAGCAGTACTTC. This translates into CASSQDIQGSSYEQYF. The chain combines TRBV4-1 with TRBJ2-7; D is possibly TRBD1 (6 bases). This CDR3 is built from 16 residues. Trimming pared 0 bases from V and 0 bases from J, leaving 12 bases between. CDR1 is MGHRA and CDR2 is YSYEKL in the germline V gene.